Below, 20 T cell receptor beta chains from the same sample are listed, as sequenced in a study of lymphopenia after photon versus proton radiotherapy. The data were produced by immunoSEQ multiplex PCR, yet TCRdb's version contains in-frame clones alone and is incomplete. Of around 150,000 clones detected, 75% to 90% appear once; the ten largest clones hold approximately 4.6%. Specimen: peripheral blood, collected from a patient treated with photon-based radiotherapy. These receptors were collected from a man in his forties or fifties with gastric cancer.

The CDR3: CASIHSKSPGNTIYF. The CDR3 DNA reads as TGTGCCAGCATCCATAGTAAATCCCCTGGAAACACCATATATTTT. The chain has TRBV7-2 and TRBJ1-3; D is unresolved. The CDR3 is 15 amino acids. The V and J ends lost 7 bases and 2 bases respectively, with 15 bases between them. Germline V lookup: CDR1 SGHTA, CDR2 FQGNSA.

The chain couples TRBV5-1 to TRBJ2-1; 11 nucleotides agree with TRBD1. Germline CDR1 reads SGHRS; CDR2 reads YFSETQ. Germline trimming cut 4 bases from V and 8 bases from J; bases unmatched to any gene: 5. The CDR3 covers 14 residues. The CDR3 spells CASSRDRGADEQFF. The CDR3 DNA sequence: TGCGCCAGCAGCCGGGACAGGGGGGCCGATGAGCAGTTCTTC.

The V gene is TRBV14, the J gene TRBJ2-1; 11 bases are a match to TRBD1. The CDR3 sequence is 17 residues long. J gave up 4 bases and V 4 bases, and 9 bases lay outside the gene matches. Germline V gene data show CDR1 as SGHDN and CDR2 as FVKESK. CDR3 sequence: CASSRRYRDRGYNEQFF. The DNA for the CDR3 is TGTGCCAGCAGCCGCCGATATCGGGACAGGGGGTACAATGAGCAGTTCTTC.

For the CDR3, the DNA is TGTGCCAGCAGCTTGCCTTGGCAGGGGGCCTACGAGCAGTACTTC. It specifies CASSLPWQGAYEQYF. The genes are TRBV5-4 and TRBJ2-7, with 7 nucleotides matching TRBD1. After removal of 1 base from V and 2 bases from J, the junction contained 6 bases not matched to a gene. Germline CDR1 is SGHNT and CDR2 is YYREEE (reference sequence). CDR3 length: 15 amino acids.

The CDR3 DNA is TGTGCCAGCGGGACTAGGCGAAACAATGAGCAGTTCTTC. It encodes CASGTRRNNEQFF. V gene TRBV9 combines with J gene TRBJ2-1; 8 nucleotides match TRBD2. The CDR3 has 13 amino acids. In germline, CDR1 is SGDLS, CDR2 YYNGEE. V lost 7 bases and J lost 5; bases outside the gene matches: 5.

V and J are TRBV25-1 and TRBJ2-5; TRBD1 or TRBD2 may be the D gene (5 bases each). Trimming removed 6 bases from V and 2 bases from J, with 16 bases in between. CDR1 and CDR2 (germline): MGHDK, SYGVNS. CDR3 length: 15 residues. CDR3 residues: CASSLGGDPQETQYF. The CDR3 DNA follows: TGTGCCAGCAGCCTTGGGGGAGATCCGCAAGAGACCCAGTACTTC.

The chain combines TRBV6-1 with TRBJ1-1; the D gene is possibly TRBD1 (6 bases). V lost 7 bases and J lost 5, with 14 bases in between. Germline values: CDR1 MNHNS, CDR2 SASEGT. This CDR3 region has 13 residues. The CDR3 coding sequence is TGTGCCAGCATCCCCGAGAGGGGGACTGAAGCTTTCTTT. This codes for CASIPERGTEAFF.

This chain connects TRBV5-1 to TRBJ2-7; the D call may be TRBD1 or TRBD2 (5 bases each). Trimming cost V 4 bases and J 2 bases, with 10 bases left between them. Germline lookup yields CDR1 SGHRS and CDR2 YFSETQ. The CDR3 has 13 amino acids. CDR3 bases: TGCGCCAGCAGCCACGGGACGGCCTACGAGCAGTACTTC. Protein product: CASSHGTAYEQYF. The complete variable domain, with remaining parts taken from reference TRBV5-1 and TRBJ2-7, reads KAGVTQTPRYLIKTRGQQVTLSCSPISGHRSVSWYQQTPGQGLQFLFEYFSETQRNKGNFPGRFSGRQFSNSRSEMNVSTLELGDSALYLCASSHGTAYEQYFGPGTRLTVT.

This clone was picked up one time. The DNA for the CDR3 is TGTGCCACCCGGGACAGGGGTATTAATGAGCAGTTCTTC. Translating it yields CATRDRGINEQFF. This chain connects TRBV6-1 to TRBJ2-1, with 10 bases fitting TRBD1. V trimming: 10 bases; J trimming: 7 bases; junction bases outside the gene matches: 7. CDR1 is MNHNS, CDR2 SASEGT, per germline. The CDR3 runs to 13 residues.

CDR3 sequence reads: CASSPSSGARETQYF. The DNA for the CDR3 is TGTGCCAGCTCACCATCGAGTGGTGCTCGAGAGACCCAGTACTTC. The chain joins TRBV18 to TRBJ2-5; D remains ambiguous. Germline lookup yields CDR1 KGHSH and CDR2 LQKENI. Trimming took 2 bases from V and 4 from J, leaving 14 bases between them. This CDR3 has 15 residues.

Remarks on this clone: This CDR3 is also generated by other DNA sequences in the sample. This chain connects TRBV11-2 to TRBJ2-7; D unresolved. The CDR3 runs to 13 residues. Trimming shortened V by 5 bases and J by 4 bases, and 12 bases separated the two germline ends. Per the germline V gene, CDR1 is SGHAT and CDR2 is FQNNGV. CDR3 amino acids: CASSPLRSYEQYF. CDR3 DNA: TGTGCCAGCAGCCCGCTTCGTAGTTACGAGCAGTACTTC.

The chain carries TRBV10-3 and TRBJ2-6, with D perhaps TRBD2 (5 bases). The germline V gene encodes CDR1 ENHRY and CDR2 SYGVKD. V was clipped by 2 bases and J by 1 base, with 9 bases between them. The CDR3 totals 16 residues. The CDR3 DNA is TGTGCCATCAGTGAGGACGGACTGTCTGGGGCCAACGTCCTGACTTTC. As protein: CAISEDGLSGANVLTF.

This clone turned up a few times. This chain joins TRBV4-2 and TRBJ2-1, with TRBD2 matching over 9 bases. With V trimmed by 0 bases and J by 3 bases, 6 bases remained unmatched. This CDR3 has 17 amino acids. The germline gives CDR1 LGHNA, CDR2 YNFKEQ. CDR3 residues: CASSQEGTSLNYNEQFF. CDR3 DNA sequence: TGTGCCAGCAGCCAAGAAGGGACTAGCCTGAACTACAATGAGCAGTTCTTC.

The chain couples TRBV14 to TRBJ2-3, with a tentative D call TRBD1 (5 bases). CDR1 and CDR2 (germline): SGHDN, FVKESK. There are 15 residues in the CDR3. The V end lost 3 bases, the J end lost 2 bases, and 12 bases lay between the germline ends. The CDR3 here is CASSHAGWSTDTQYF. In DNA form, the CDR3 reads TGTGCCAGCAGCCACGCAGGGTGGTCCACAGATACGCAGTATTTT.

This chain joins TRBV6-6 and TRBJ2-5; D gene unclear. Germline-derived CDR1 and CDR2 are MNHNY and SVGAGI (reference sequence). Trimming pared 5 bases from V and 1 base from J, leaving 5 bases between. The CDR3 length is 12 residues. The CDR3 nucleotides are TGTGCCAGCAGTCGCCCCCAAGAGACCCAGTACTTC. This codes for CASSRPQETQYF.

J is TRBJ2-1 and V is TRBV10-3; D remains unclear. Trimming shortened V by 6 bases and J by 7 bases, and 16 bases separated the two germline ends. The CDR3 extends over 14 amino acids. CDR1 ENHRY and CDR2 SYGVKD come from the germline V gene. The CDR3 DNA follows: TGTGCCATCAGCTTCGGGCCTCAGAAGAATGAGCAGTTCTTC. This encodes CAISFGPQKNEQFF.

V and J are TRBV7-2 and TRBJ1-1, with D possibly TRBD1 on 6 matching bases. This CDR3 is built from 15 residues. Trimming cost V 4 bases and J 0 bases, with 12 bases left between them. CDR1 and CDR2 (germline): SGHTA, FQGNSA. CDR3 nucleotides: TGTGCCAGCAGCTCCAGGGGCGGAATGAACACTGAAGCTTTCTTT. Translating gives CASSSRGGMNTEAFF.

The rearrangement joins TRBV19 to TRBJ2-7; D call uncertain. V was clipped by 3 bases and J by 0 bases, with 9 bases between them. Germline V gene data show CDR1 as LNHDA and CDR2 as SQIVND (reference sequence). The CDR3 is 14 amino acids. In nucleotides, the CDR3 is TGTGCCAGTAGTATGTCGACGCTCTCCTACGAGCAGTACTTC. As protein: CASSMSTLSYEQYF. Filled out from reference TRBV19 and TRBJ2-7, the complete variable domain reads DGGITQSPKYLFRKEGQNVTLSCEQNLNHDAMYWYRQDPGQGLRLIYYSQIVNDFQKGDIAEGYSVSREKKESFPLTVTSAQKNPTAFYLCASSMSTLSYEQYFGPGTRLTVT.

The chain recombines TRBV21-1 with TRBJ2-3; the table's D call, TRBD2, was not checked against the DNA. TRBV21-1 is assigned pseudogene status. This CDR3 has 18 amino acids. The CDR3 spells CASSKEWGTSGFTDTQYF. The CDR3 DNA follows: TGTGCCAGCAGCAAAGAATGGGGGACTAGCGGGTTCACAGATACGCAGTATTTT.

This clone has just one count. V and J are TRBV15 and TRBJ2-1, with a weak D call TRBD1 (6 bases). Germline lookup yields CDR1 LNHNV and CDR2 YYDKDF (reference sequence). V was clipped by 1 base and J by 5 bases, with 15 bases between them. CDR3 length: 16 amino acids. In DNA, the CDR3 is TGTGCCACCAGCAGAGTCGAACAGGGAGACGACAATGAGCAGTTCTTC. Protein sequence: CATSRVEQGDDNEQFF.